This TCR beta chain stems from a study of blood T cell repertoires in COVID-19. Profiled with immunoSEQ multiplex PCR; TCRdb holds only in-frame clones, not every one. The table has roughly 500,000 clones, roughly nine tenths seen once. The CDR3 is 12 residues long. Trimming left V 6 bases short and J 7 bases short, with 10 bases between. Sequenced input: PBMCs or T cells enriched from blood (not recorded which). This receptor was obtained from a woman aged 55-70 years who had recovered from COVID-19. V and J are TRBV12-3 or TRBV12-4 and TRBJ1-5; TRBD1 is a possible D gene (5 bases). This CDR3 is CASSRGWQPQHF. DNA for the CDR3: TGTGCCAGCAGCCGGGGGTGGCAGCCCCAGCATTTT.